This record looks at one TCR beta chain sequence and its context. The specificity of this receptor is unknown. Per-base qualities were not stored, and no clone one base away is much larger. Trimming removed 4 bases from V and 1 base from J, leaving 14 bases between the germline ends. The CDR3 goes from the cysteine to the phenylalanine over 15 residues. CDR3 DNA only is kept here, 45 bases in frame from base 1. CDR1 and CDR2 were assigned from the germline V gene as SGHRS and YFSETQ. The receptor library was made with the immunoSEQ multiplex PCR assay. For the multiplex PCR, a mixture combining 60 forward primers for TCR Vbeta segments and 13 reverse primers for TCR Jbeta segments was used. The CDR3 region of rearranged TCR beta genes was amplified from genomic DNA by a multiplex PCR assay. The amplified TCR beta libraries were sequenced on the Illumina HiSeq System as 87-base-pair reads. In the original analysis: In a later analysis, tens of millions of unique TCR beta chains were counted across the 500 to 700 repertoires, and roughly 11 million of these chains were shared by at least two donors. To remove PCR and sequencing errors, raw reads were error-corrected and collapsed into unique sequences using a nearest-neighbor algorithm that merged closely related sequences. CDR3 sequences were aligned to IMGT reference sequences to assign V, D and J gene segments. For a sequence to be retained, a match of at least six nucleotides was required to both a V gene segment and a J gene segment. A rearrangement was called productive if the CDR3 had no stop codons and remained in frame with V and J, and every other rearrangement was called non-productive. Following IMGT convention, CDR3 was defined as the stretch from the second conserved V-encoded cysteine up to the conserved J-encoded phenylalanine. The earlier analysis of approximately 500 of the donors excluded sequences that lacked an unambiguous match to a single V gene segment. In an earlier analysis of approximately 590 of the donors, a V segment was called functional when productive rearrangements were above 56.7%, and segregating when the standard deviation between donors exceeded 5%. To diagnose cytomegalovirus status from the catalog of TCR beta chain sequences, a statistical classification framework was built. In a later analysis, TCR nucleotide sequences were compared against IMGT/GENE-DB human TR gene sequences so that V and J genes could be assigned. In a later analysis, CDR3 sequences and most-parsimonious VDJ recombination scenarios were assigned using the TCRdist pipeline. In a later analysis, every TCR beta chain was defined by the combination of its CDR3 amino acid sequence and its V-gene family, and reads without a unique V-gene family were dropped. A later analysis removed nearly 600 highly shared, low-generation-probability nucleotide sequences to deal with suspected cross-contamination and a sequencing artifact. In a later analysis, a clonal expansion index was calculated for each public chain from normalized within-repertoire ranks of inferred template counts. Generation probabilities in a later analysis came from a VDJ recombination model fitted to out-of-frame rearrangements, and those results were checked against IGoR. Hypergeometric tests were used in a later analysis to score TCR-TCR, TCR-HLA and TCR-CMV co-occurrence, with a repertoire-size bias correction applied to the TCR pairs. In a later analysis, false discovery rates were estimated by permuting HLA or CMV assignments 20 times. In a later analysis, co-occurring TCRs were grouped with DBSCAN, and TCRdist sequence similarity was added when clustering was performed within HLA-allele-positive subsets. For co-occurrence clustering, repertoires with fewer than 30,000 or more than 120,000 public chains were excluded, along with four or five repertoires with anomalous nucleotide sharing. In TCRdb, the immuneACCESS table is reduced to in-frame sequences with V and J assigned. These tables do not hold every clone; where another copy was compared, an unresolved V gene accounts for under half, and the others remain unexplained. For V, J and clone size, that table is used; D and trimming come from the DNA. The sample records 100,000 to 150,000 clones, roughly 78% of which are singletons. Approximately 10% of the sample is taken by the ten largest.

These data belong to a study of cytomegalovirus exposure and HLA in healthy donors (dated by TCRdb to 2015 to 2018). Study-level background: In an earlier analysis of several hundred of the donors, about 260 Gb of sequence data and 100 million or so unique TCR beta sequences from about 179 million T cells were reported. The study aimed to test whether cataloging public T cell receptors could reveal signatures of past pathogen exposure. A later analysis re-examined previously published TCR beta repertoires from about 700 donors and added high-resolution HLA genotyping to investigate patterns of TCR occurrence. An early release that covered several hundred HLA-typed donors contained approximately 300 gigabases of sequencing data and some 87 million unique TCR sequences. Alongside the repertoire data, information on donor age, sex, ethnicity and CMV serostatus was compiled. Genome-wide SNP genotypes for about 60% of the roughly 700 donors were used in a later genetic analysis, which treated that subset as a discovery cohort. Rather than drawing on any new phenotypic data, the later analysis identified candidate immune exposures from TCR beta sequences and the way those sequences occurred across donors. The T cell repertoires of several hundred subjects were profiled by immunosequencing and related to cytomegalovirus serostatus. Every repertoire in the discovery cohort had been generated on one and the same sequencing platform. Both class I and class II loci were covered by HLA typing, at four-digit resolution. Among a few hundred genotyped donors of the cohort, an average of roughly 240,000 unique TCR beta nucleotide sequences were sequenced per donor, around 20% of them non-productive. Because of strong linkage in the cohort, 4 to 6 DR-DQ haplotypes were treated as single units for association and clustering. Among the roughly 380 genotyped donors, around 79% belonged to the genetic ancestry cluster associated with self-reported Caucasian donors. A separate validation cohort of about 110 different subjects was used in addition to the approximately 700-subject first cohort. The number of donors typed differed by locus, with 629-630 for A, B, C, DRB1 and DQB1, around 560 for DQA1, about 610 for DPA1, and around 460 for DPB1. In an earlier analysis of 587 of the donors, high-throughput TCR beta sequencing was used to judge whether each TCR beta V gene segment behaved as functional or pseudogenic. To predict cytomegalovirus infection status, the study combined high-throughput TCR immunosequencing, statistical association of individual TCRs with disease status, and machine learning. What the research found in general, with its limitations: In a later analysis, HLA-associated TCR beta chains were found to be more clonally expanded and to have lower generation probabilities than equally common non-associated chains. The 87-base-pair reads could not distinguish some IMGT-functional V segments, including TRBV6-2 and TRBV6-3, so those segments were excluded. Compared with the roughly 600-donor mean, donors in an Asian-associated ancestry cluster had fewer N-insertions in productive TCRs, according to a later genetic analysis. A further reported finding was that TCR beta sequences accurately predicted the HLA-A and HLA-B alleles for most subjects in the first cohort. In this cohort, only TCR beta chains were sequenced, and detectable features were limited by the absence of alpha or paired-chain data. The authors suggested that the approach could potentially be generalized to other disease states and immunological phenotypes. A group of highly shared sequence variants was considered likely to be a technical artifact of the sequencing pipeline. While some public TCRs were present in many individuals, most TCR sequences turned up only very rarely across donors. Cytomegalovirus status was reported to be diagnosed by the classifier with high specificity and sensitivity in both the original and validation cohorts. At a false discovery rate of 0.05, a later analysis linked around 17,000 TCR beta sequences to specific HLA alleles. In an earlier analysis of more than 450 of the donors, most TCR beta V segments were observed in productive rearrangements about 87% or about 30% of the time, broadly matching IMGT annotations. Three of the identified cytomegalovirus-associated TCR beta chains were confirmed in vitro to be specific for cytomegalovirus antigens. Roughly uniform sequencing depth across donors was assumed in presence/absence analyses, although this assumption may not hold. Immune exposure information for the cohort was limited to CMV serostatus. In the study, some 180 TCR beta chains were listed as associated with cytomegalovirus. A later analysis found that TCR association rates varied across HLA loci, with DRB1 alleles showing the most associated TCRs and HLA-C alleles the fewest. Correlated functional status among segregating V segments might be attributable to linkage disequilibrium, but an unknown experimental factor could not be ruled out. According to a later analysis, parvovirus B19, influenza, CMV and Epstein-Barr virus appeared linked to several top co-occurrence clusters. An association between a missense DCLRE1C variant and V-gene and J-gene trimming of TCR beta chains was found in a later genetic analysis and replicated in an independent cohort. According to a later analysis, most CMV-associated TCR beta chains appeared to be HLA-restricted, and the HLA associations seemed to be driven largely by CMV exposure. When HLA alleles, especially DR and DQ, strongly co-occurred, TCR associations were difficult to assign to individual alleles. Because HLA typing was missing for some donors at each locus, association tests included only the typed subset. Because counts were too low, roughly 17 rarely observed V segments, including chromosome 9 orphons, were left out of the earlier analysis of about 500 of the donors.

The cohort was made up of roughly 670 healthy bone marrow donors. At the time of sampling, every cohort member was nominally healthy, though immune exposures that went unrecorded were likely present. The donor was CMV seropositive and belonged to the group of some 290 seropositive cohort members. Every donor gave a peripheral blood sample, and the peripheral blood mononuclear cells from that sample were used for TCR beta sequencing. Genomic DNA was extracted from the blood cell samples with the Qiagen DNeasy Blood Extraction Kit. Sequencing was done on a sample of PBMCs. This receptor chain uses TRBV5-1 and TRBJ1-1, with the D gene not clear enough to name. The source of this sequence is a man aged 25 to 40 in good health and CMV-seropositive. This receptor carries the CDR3 CASSPAGQRNTEAFF. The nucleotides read TGCGCCAGCAGCCCGGCGGGCCAGCGGAACACTGAAGCTTTCTTT. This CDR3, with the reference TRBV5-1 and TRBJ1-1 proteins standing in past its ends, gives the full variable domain KAGVTQTPRYLIKTRGQQVTLSCSPISGHRSVSWYQQTPGQGLQFLFEYFSETQRNKGNFPGRFSGRQFSNSRSEMNVSTLELGDSALYLCASSPAGQRNTEAFFGQGTRLTVV.